Following are 29 T cell receptor beta chains from one sample sequenced in a study of T cells in Graves' hyperthyroidism and ophthalmopathy (dated by TCRdb to the late 2010s). Libraries were built with multiplex PCR. The data were produced on an Illumina HiSeq 2000. TCR beta CDR3 regions were amplified from RNA transcripts. A first-round RT-PCR of the TCR CDR3 used the HTBI primer set with the Qiagen OneStep RT-PCR kit. TCRdb reprocessing: public reads trimmed at Q25 with fastp, clones called with MiXCR, in-frame beta chains kept. Entries that share a CDR3 protein sequence are merged under the most common genes and DNA. The sample profile shows around 690,000 distinct CDR3 sequences; 17% of them were found once. Roughly a sixth of the sample is taken by the ten largest. Sequenced: blood. The source of these receptors is a man aged 50-60 years with Graves' hyperthyroidism.

Concerning this clonotype itself: It may be a read error: a sequence one base away is much more abundant. V and J are TRBV30 and TRBJ2-7; tentative D call: TRBD2 (6 bases). The germline V gene has CDR1 GTSNPN and CDR2 SVGIG (reference sequence). The CDR3 length is 13 residues. The CDR3 sequence: CAWIPLGRYEQCF. CDR3 bases: TGTGCCTGGATCCCTCTAGGGAGGTACGAGCAGTGCTTC. The whole variable domain, filled in from reference TRBV30 and TRBJ2-7, reads SQTIHQWPATLVQPVGSPLSLECTVEGTSNPNLYWYRQAAGRGLQLLFYSVGIGQISSEVPQNLSASRPQDRQFILSSKKLLLSDSGFYLCAWIPLGRYEQCFGPGTRLTVT.

This clonotype has a handful of counts. The chain is built from TRBV6-5 and TRBJ1-2; tentative D call: TRBD1 (6 bases). CDR1 and CDR2 (germline): MNHEY, SVGAGI. V lost 7 bases and J 1 base, leaving 16 bases between the germline ends. This CDR3 region has 15 residues. CDR3 residues: CASNWGRSFNYGYTF. The CDR3 DNA reads as TGTGCCAGCAATTGGGGGCGAAGTTTTAACTATGGCTACACCTTC.

The table lists this clonotype with many counts. The chain has TRBV12-3 or TRBV12-4 and TRBJ2-7; D possibly matches TRBD1 or TRBD2 (6 bases each). The length of the CDR3 is 15 residues. The germline V and J ends were trimmed by 4 bases and 2 bases, with 15 bases remaining between them. DNA for the CDR3: TGTGCCAGCAGTTATGCCATCGGGGGCACCTACGAGCAGTACTTC. Translating gives CASSYAIGGTYEQYF.

This clonotype was seen repeatedly, ten times or more. V gene TRBV5-4 combines with J gene TRBJ2-1; 8 bases align to TRBD2. Per the germline V gene, CDR1 is SGHNT and CDR2 is YYREEE (reference sequence). CDR3 length equals 15 residues. After removal of 0 bases from V and 6 bases from J, the junction contained 5 bases not matched to a gene. The CDR3 nucleotides are TGTGCCAGCAGCTTGGGATATACTAGCGGCAATGAGCAGTTCTTC. Residues: CASSLGYTSGNEQFF.

In this sample, this clonotype turned up many times. As DNA, the CDR3 is TGTGCCAGCAGCCCTTCGGACAGGGTATACGAAAAACTGTTTTTT. Amino acids: CASSPSDRVYEKLFF. This chain connects TRBV6-1 to TRBJ1-4; 8 bases are shared with TRBD1. The germline CDR1 and CDR2 sequences are MNHNS and SASEGT. The length of the CDR3 is 15 residues. Trimming cost V 6 bases and J 8 bases; bases outside gene matches: 11.

This clonotype occurred many times. The rearrangement links TRBV9 to TRBJ2-5; TRBD2 matches at 8 bases. V was pared by 4 bases and J by 2 bases, with 10 bases of the junction left unmatched. The CDR3 runs 16 residues. Germline CDR1 is SGDLS and CDR2 is YYNGEE. The CDR3 DNA is TGTGCCAGCAGCTCACCCCCGGGGGGGGAGCAAGAGACCCAGTACTTC. It encodes CASSSPPGGEQETQYF.

This rearrangement joins TRBV4-2 to TRBJ2-1, with D possibly matching TRBD1 (5 bases). The ends were cut back, 0 bases at V and 8 bases at J, with 8 bases in the middle. The germline gives CDR1 LGHNA, CDR2 YNFKEQ. The CDR3 totals 13 residues. For the CDR3, the DNA is TGTGCCAGCAGCCAAGATGGGGCTTATGAGCAGTTCTTC. This translates into CASSQDGAYEQFF.

This rearrangement joins TRBV19 to TRBJ2-3; TRBD1 might be the D (5 bases). The CDR3 totals 16 residues. V was shortened by 1 base and J by 1 base, with 12 bases between the two germline ends. Germline-derived CDR1 and CDR2 are LNHDA and SQIVND (reference sequence). The CDR3 bases are TGTGCCAGTAGTATAGTAGGACATTCTGGCACAGATACGCAGTATTTT. This translates into CASSIVGHSGTDTQYF. The entire variable domain, with the rest obtained from reference TRBV19 and TRBJ2-3, is as follows: DGGITQSPKYLFRKEGQNVTLSCEQNLNHDAMYWYRQDPGQGLRLIYYSQIVNDFQKGDIAEGYSVSREKKESFPLTVTSAQKNPTAFYLCASSIVGHSGTDTQYFGPGTRLTVL.

This clonotype was seen ten or more times. CDR3 residues: CASSVDSRGRDEQFF. DNA for the CDR3: TGTGCCAGCAGCGTAGATTCCAGGGGCAGGGATGAGCAGTTCTTC. The chain employs TRBV9 and TRBJ2-1; maybe TRBD1 (6 bases). Trimming stripped 0 bases from V and 8 bases from J, with 15 bases between. From germline, CDR1 is SGDLS and CDR2 YYNGEE. The CDR3 consists of 15 residues.

This clonotype has just a few counts. The chain joins TRBV13 to TRBJ2-2; 8 bases align to TRBD2. The germline V gene encodes CDR1 PRHDT and CDR2 FYEKMQ (reference sequence). This CDR3 is built from 16 residues. After removal of 0 bases from V and 2 bases from J, the junction contained 2 bases not matched to a gene. CDR3 sequence: CASSLGAGGNTGELFF. DNA of the CDR3: TGTGCCAGCAGCTTAGGGGCGGGAGGTAACACCGGGGAGCTGTTTTTT.

This clonotype was observed a handful of times. The chain carries TRBV10-3 and TRBJ1-2; 9 positions agree with TRBD1. CDR1 is ENHRY, CDR2 SYGVKD, per germline. Unmatched junction bases numbered 6, after V lost 6 bases and J lost 4 bases. The CDR3 covers 14 residues. The DNA for the CDR3 is TGTGCCATCAGCGAAAGGGACAGGGTCTATGGCTACACCTTC. Its translation: CAISERDRVYGYTF.

Of note for this clonotype: A much larger clone sits a single nucleotide away, making a read error possible. This chain links TRBV30 with TRBJ1-1; TRBD1 matches 7 bases. Germline V gene data show CDR1 as GTSNPN and CDR2 as SVGIG (reference sequence). The CDR3 loop spans 13 amino acids. Trimming took 4 bases from V and 6 from J; bases not matched to a gene: 8. CDR3 sequence reads: CAWIAFTGAEAFF. The CDR3 nucleotides read TGTGCCTGGATTGCCTTTACAGGGGCTGAAGCTTTCTTT.

This clonotype has a count of ten or more. V is TRBV12-3 or TRBV12-4 and J is TRBJ2-1; 12 nucleotides match TRBD1. V lost 6 bases and J lost 10; bases outside the gene matches: 7. This CDR3 comprises 14 residues. The CDR3: CASRGTGGSGEQFF. The CDR3, as DNA: TGTGCCAGCAGGGGGACAGGGGGCTCAGGCGAGCAGTTCTTC.

V usage is TRBV5-1 and J usage is TRBJ2-5; D is perhaps TRBD1 (6 bases). There are 14 residues in the CDR3. Trimming left V 5 bases short and J 2 bases short, with 13 bases between. Per the germline V gene, CDR1 is SGHRS and CDR2 is YFSETQ. The DNA for the CDR3 is TGCGCCAGCAGACAGGGTTCCCTTCAAGAGACCCAGTACTTC. The encoded protein is CASRQGSLQETQYF.

The sample holds a few counts of this clonotype. V and J are TRBV28 and TRBJ1-5; the D is unclear. V shed 3 bases and J shed 4 bases, with 19 bases lying between them. The CDR3 spans 17 residues. Germline V gene sequence: CDR1 MDHEN, CDR2 SYDVKM. In nucleotides, the CDR3 is TGTGCCAGCAGTTTGCCCTCCTTCCAGATACCGAATCAGCCCCAGCATTTT. This codes for CASSLPSFQIPNQPQHF.

The chain couples TRBV19 to TRBJ2-1; 10 bases are a match to TRBD1. Germline CDR1 and CDR2: LNHDA and SQIVND (reference sequence). Unmatched junction bases numbered 5, after V lost 4 bases and J lost 14 bases. The CDR3 covers 12 residues. The CDR3 sequence is CASSRDRGREFF. CDR3 in DNA: TGTGCCAGTAGTAGGGACAGGGGACGGGAGTTCTTC.

The V call is TRBV19, the J call TRBJ1-4; D is undetermined. V lost 6 bases and J 0 bases, leaving 8 bases between the germline ends. The CDR3 totals 14 residues. CDR1 is LNHDA, CDR2 SQIVND, per germline (reference sequence). The CDR3 nucleotides are TGTGCCAGTAGAAGACAACCAACTAATGAAAAACTGTTTTTT. Amino acids: CASRRQPTNEKLFF.

The chain has TRBV4-3 and TRBJ2-1; 10 bases line up with TRBD2. Germline V gives CDR1 LGHNA, CDR2 YSLEER. The CDR3 runs 17 residues. Losses at the gene ends were 0 bases for V and 9 bases for J; bases not matched to a gene: 11. CDR3 DNA: TGCGCCAGCAGCCAAGATGGCCCTAGCGGGAGCAGGCGTGAGCAGTTCTTC. Translated, it gives CASSQDGPSGSRREQFF.

This clonotype was seen many times. This chain connects TRBV12-3 or TRBV12-4 to TRBJ2-7; 13 bases fit TRBD2. The V segment lost 5 bases and the J segment 4 bases; nucleotides outside the gene matches: 11. The CDR3 totals 17 residues. The CDR3 nucleotides read TGTGCCAGCAGTCCACCACTAGCGGGAGGGCCGGGGTACGAGCAGTACTTC. Translated, it gives CASSPPLAGGPGYEQYF.

This clonotype was counted at least ten times. The V and J genes are TRBV9 and TRBJ1-2, with D possibly being TRBD1 (5 bases). Germline lookup yields CDR1 SGDLS and CDR2 YYNGEE. Trimming took 0 bases from V and 8 from J, leaving 17 bases between them. The CDR3 runs to 15 residues. The CDR3 nucleotides are TGTGCCAGCAGCGTAGAATTAGGGGATCGAGGAGGCTACACCTTC. Its protein is CASSVELGDRGGYTF.

This clonotype was seen a handful of times. The rearrangement joins TRBV5-1 to TRBJ1-2; the D gene is possibly TRBD1 (5 bases). Germline lookup yields CDR1 SGHRS and CDR2 YFSETQ. This CDR3 has 15 residues. The V end lost 1 base, the J end lost 3 bases, and 13 bases lay between the germline ends. This CDR3 reads CASSLRQGLDYGYTF. CDR3 in DNA: TGCGCCAGCAGCTTGCGGCAGGGCCTTGACTATGGCTACACCTTC.

This clonotype was observed a handful of times. The CDR3 DNA follows: TGTGCCACCAGAGAGACAGGCCGTCGCGAGACCCAGTACTTC. Its translation: CATRETGRRETQYF. This chain connects TRBV24-1 to TRBJ2-5; D might be TRBD1 (6 bases). The CDR3 consists of 14 residues. V was trimmed by 7 bases and J by 5 bases, leaving 16 bases between them. The germline CDR1 and CDR2 sequences are KGHDR and SFDVKD.

This clonotype has ten or more counts. The chain couples TRBV12-3 or TRBV12-4 to TRBJ2-5, with 14 bases identical to TRBD2. The CDR3 runs to 17 residues. V lost 4 bases and J lost 4; bases outside the gene matches: 8. The CDR3 loop is CASSSGTSGRAPETQYF. As DNA, the CDR3 is TGTGCCAGCAGTTCTGGGACTAGCGGGAGAGCTCCAGAGACCCAGTACTTC.

This clonotype has a count of ten or more. The gene calls are TRBV6-5 and TRBJ2-2; 10 bases fit TRBD2. The CDR3 runs 16 residues. CDR1 MNHEY and CDR2 SVGAGI come from the germline V gene. V dropped 3 bases and J dropped 1; count of bases not matched to a gene: 2. The CDR3: CASSYLAGVNTGELFF. As DNA, the CDR3 is TGTGCCAGCAGTTATCTAGCGGGAGTGAACACCGGGGAGCTGTTTTTT.

This clonotype was picked up many times. The J gene is TRBJ2-3, the V gene TRBV10-3; D is possibly TRBD2 (5 bases). Trimming removed 11 bases at V and 2 bases at J, with 20 bases between. This CDR3 has 15 residues. Germline CDR1 is ENHRY and CDR2 is SYGVKD. As DNA, the CDR3 is TGTGCCCCGCCCGGGGAGTGCTGTCCCACAGATACGCAGTATTTT. Its protein is CAPPGECCPTDTQYF.

Regarding this clonotype: A much larger clone lies a single base off, so this may be a read error. This chain links TRBV5-5 with TRBJ2-1; D may be TRBD2 (6 bases). The CDR3 has 15 amino acids. Germline-derived CDR1 and CDR2 are SGHKS and YYEKEE (reference sequence). CDR3: CASSLGAGPYNEQSF. CDR3 DNA: TGTGCCAGCAGCTTGGGGGCGGGACCATACAATGAGCAGTCCTTC.

The V gene is TRBV5-1, the J gene TRBJ2-3; TRBD2 matches 14 bases. This CDR3 has 17 residues. CDR1 and CDR2 (germline): SGHRS, YFSETQ. Trimming at V came to 4 bases and at J to 2 bases, leaving 6 bases not matched to a gene. The CDR3 nucleotides are TGCGCCAGCAGCCCGGGACTAGCGGGAGAGGTCACAGATACGCAGTATTTT. Residues: CASSPGLAGEVTDTQYF.

Only a few counts were recorded for this clonotype. The chain uses TRBV7-9 and TRBJ2-7; 7 nucleotides match TRBD1. Germline trimming cut 2 bases from V and 5 bases from J; bases unmatched to any gene: 9. The CDR3 sequence is 15 residues long. CDR1 and CDR2 (germline): SEHNR, FQNEAQ (reference sequence). The CDR3 nucleotides are TGTGCCAGCAGCTTATTCAAGGGGGCGAAAAACGAGCAGTACTTC. Its protein is CASSLFKGAKNEQYF. Based on the CDR3 plus reference TRBV7-9 and TRBJ2-7, the full variable domain is DTGVSQNPRHKITKRGQNVTFRCDPISEHNRLYWYRQTLGQGPEFLTYFQNEAQLEKSRLLSDRFSAERPKGSFSTLEIQRTEQGDSAMYLCASSLFKGAKNEQYFGPGTRLTVT.

This clonotype was observed at least ten times. This chain joins TRBV11-2 and TRBJ2-4, with 8 bases identical to TRBD2. The germline CDR1 and CDR2 sequences are SGHAT and FQNNGV. Trimming at V came to 3 bases and at J to 7 bases, leaving 5 bases not matched to a gene. This CDR3 contains 14 residues. The CDR3 DNA follows: TGTGCCAGCAGCTTTTTGGGACTAGAGAACATTCAGTACTTC. Translated: CASSFLGLENIQYF.